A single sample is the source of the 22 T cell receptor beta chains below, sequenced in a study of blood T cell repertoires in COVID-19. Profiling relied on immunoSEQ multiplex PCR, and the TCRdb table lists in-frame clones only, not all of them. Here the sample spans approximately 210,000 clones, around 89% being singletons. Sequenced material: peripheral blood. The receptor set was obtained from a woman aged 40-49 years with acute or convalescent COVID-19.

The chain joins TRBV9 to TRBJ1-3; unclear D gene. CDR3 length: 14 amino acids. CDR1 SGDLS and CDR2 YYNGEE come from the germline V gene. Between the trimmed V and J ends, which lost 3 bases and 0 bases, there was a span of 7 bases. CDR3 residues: CASSGVDSGNTIYF. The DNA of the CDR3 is TGTGCCAGCAGCGGCGTAGACTCTGGAAACACCATATATTTT.

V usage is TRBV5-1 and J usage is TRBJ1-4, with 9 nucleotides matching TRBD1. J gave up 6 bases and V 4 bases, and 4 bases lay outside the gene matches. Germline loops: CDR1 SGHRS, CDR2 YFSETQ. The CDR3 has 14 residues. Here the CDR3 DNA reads TGCGCCAGCAGCAGTGGACAGGGGCATGAAAAACTGTTTTTT. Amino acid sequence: CASSSGQGHEKLFF. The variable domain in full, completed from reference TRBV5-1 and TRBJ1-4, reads KAGVTQTPRYLIKTRGQQVTLSCSPISGHRSVSWYQQTPGQGLQFLFEYFSETQRNKGNFPGRFSGRQFSNSRSEMNVSTLELGDSALYLCASSSGQGHEKLFFGSGTQLSVL.

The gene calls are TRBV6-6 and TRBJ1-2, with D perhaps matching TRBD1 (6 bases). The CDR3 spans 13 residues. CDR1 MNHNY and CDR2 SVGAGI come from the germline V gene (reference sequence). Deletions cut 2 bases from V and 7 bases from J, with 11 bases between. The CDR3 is CASSYDAGVGYTF. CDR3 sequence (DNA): TGTGCCAGCAGTTACGACGCAGGGGTTGGCTACACCTTC.

The CDR3 coding sequence is TGTGCCAGCATTATGACAGGGGGTCGCTATGGCTACACCTTC. Translation: CASIMTGGRYGYTF. The gene calls are TRBV6-5 and TRBJ1-2, with 9 bases that match TRBD1. V lost 7 bases to trimming and J lost 4 bases; unmatched junction nucleotides: 7. In germline, CDR1 is MNHEY, CDR2 SVGAGI. This CDR3 comprises 14 residues.

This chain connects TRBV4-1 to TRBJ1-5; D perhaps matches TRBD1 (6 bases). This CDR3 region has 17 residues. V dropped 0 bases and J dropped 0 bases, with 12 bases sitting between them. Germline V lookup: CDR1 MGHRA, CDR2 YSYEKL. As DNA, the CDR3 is TGCGCCAGCAGCCAAGAGGTGAGACAGGATAGCAATCAGCCCCAGCATTTT. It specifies CASSQEVRQDSNQPQHF.

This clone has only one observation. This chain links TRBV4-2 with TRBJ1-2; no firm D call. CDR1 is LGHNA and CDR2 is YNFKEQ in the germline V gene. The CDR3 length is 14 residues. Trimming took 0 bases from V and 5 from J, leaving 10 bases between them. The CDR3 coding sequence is TGTGCCAGCAGCCAAGATATGTCAGCGTATGGCTACACCTTC. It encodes CASSQDMSAYGYTF.

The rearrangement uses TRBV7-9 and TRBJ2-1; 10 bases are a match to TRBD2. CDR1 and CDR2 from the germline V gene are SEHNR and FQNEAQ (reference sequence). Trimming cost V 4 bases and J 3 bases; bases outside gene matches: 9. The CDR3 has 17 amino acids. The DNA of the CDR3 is TGTGCCAGCAGCTGTTCGGGACTAGCGAAGGTCTACAATGAGCAGTTCTTC. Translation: CASSCSGLAKVYNEQFF.

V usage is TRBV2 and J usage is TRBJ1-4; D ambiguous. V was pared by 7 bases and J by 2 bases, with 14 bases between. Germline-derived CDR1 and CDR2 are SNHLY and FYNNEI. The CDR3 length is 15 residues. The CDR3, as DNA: TGTGCCAGCATAAGCACGCCGGTTACTAATGAAAAACTGTTTTTT. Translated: CASISTPVTNEKLFF.

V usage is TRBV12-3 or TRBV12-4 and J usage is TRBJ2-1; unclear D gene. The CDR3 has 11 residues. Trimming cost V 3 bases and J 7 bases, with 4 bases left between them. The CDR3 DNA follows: TGTGCCAGCAGTTTTTTAAATGAGCAGTTCTTC. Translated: CASSFLNEQFF.

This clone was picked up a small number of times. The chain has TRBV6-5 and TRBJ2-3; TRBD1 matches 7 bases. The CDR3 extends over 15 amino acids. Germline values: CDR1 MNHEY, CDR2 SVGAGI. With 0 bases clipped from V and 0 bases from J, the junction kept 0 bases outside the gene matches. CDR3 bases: TGTGCCAGCAGTTACTCGACAGGGAGCACAGATACGCAGTATTTT. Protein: CASSYSTGSTDTQYF.

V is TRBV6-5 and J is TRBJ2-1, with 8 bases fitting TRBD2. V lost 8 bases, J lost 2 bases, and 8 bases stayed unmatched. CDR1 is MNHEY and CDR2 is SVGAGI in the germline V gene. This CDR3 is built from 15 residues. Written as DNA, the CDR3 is TGTGCCAGCGGCCAGCGGGGGTGGGCCTACAATGAGCAGTTCTTC. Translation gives CASGQRGWAYNEQFF.

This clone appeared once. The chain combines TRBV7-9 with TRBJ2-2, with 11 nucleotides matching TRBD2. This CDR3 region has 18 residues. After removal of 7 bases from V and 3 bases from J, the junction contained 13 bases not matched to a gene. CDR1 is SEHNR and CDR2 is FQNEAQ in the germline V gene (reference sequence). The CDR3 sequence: CASTPTDLAGGHTGELFF. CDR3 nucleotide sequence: TGTGCCAGCACCCCGACCGACCTAGCGGGGGGACACACCGGGGAGCTGTTTTTT.

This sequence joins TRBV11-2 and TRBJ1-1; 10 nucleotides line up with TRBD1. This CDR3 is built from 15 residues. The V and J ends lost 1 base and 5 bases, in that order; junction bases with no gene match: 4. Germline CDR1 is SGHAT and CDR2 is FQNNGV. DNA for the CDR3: TGTGCCAGCAGCTTAGGTTTGGGACAGGGGACTGAAGCTTTCTTT. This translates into CASSLGLGQGTEAFF.

The CDR3 protein is CASSLGPPLVASSTDTQYF. The CDR3 DNA follows: TGTGCCAGCAGCTTAGGGCCCCCCTTGGTAGCGAGTAGCACAGATACGCAGTATTTT. The chain combines TRBV7-2 with TRBJ2-3; possibly TRBD2 for D (5 bases). The CDR3 is made up of 19 amino acids. CDR1 and CDR2 (germline): SGHTA, FQGNSA. The germline V and J ends were trimmed by 1 base and 0 bases, with 20 bases remaining between them.

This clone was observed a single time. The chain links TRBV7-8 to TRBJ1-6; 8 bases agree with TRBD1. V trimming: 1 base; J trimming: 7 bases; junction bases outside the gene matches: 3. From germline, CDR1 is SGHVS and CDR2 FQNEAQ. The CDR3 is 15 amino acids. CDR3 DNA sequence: TGTGCCAGCAGCTTAGGGACAGGGTTCAATTCACCCCTCCACTTT. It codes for CASSLGTGFNSPLHF. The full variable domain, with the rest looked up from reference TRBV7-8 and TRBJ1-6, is GAGVSQSPRYKVAKRGQDVALRCDPISGHVSLFWYQQALGQGPEFLTYFQNEAQLDKSGLPSDRFFAERPEGSVSTLKIQRTQQEDSAVYLCASSLGTGFNSPLHFGNGTRLTVT.

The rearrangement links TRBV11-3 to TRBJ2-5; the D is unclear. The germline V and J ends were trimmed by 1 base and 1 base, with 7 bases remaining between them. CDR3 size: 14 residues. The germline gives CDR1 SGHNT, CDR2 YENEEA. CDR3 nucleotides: TGTGCCAGCAGCTTAGGACGCGGCCAAGAGACCCAGTACTTC. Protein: CASSLGRGQETQYF.

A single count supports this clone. CDR3 residues: CASSFSGGMNTEAFF. CDR3 nucleotides: TGTGCCAGCAGCTTCTCAGGGGGCATGAACACTGAAGCTTTCTTT. The chain employs TRBV5-4 and TRBJ1-1; TRBD1 aligns across 8 bases. The CDR3 extends over 15 amino acids. Trimming removed 2 bases from V and 0 bases from J; junction bases left unmatched: 3. Germline V gene sequence: CDR1 SGHNT, CDR2 YYREEE (reference sequence).

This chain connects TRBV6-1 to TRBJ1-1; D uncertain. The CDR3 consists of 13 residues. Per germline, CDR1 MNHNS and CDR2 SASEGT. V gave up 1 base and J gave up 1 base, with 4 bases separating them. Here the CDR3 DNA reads TGTGCCAGCAGTGAAGGCGAGAACACTGAAGCTTTCTTT. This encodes CASSEGENTEAFF.

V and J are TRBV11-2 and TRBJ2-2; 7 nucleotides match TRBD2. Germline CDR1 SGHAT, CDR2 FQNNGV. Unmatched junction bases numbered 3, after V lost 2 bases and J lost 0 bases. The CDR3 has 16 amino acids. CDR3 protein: CASSLTSDANTGELFF. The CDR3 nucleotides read TGTGCCAGCAGCTTAACTAGCGACGCGAACACCGGGGAGCTGTTTTTT.

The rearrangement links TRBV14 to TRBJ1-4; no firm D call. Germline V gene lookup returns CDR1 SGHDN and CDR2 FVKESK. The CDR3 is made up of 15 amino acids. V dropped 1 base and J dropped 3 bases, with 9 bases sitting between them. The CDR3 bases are TGTGCCAGCAGCCAAGGAGGGCTGGCTAATGAAAAACTGTTTTTT. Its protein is CASSQGGLANEKLFF.

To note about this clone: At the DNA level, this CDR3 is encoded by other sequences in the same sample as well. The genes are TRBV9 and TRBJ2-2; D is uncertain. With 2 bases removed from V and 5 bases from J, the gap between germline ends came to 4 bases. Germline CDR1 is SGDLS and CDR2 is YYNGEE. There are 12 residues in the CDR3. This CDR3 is CASSVRTGELFF. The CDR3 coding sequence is TGTGCCAGCAGCGTCAGGACCGGGGAGCTGTTTTTT. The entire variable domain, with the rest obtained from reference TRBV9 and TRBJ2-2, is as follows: DSGVTQTPKHLITATGQRVTLRCSPRSGDLSVYWYQQSLDQGLQFLIQYYNGEERAKGNILERFSAQQFPDLHSELNLSSLELGDSALYFCASSVRTGELFFGEGSRLTVL.

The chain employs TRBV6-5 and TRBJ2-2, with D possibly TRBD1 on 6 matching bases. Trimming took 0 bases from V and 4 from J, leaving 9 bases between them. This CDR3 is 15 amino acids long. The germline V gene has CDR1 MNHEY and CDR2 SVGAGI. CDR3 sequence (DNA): TGTGCCAGCAGTTACTCGGGGGCGGGCACCGGGGAGCTGTTTTTT. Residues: CASSYSGAGTGELFF.